This is a list of T cell receptor beta chains from one sample in a study of immune evolution from preneoplasia to lung adenocarcinoma. This table comes from immunoSEQ multiplex PCR, and its TCRdb copy is limited to in-frame clones, with some not included. Among thousands of clones listed, approximately 80% were seen once. Sequences were obtained from FFPE lung adenocarcinoma in situ tissue. The receptors originated from a person aged 55-80 years with lung adenocarcinoma. CDR3s leave out the opening cysteine and the closing phenylalanine or tryptophan.

TRBV7-9 | ASRSSLGTAVFTEAF
TRBV7-6 | ASSLARLTSNTGELF
TRBV6-1 | ASSEKLTGSGEQY
TRBV7-9 | ASSRLLAGGSYNEQF
TRBV5-3 | ARSLAQGALYEQY
TRBV18 | ASSWGPNTGELF
TRBV6-4 | ASSSTDGGELF
TRBV29-1 | SVEDRQGAETQY
TRBV5-1 | ASSEASNQPQH
TRBV18 | ASSPDGTSGGAGPPHNEQF
TRBV9 | ASSASGTSSYEQY
TRBV28 | ASSYQGSYEQY
TRBV6-1 | ASSMTGLGYT
TRBV5-4 | ASSGTGRINTGELF
TRBV7-2 | ASSKQGPSNTEAF
TRBV4-1 | ASSTAGLAGGTNTGELF
TRBV5-5 | ASSLAAGQAYGYT
TRBV6-5 | ASSRRDLTYNEQF
TRBV2 | ASMRDRDYEQY
TRBV28 | ASSPRTLEAF
TRBV7-9 | ASSFSPDEQY
TRBV5-1 | ASSLGTSSGNTIY
TRBV29-1 | SVRDGFRYEQY
TRBV7-2 | ASSLVGGANQPQH
TRBV5-1 | ASSPGDSYEQY
TRBV7-2 | ASSLAQTGLNTEAF
TRBV9 | ASSTGQGHNSPLH
TRBV18 | ASSPSRKGRDPDTQY
TRBV6-6 | ASSPRGYGYT
TRBV2 | ASSAGLARETQY
TRBV18 | ASSPNLGQGENTEAF
TRBV10-3 | AISESTGPNTEAF
TRBV6-1 | ASSLLSRTEAF
TRBV11-3 | ASSPGLTGNNEKLF
TRBV30 | AGVSGANVLT
TRBV9 | ASSLRGGVQETQY
TRBV27 | ASSTPTDTQY
TRBV10-3 | AISGGGGNTEAF
TRBV5-1 | ASSIGQGGTGELF
TRBV7-9 | ASSLGMGQGAYEQY
TRBV7-6 | ASSLDRTNTEAF
TRBV11-2 | ASSFTGLDTDTQY
TRBV6-5 | ASSYRGQGARETQY
TRBV7-9 | ASSRASGQGGTDTQY
TRBV5-1 | ASSLVSSTGGTGELF
TRBV9 | ASSVGDGTEAF
TRBV23-1 | ASSPSSAGVNEQF
TRBV5-8 | ASSYRQVRTNTEAF
TRBV6-1 | ASSEPGQGSSYEQY
TRBV14 | ASSQDRRASEKLF
TRBV9 | ASTGPWTSGELF
TRBV30 | AWSIGAGLQETQY
TRBV5-1 | ASLGDGSYEQY
TRBV30 | AWSDYRWGGHDTQY